This is a list of T cell receptor beta chains from one sample in a study of OX40 agonist ivuxolimab in advanced cancers. Sequenced by immunoSEQ multiplex PCR; TCRdb stores in-frame clones only, minus some. The profile shows over 80,000 clones, around nine tenths of them singletons. Sequencing used CD4+ or CD8+ T cells sorted from blood, obtained in a trial of the OX40 agonist ivuxolimab. These receptor sequences come from an adult with an advanced solid tumor such as melanoma, head and neck, liver or kidney cancer. Each CDR3 is given with its conserved first and last residue. Each record gives: V gene, D gene, clone size, J gene, CDR3 DNA, CDR3 protein. The D gene is left open where the match is weak. Expanded clones get a size class; other rows say once, few or many, or leave the size out.

V gene: TRBV5-1
D gene: NA
clone size: NA
J gene: TRBJ2-3
CDR3 DNA: TGCGCCAGCAGCTTTGGTGGCGGGAGCACAGATACGCAGTATTTT
CDR3 protein: CASSFGGGSTDTQYF

V gene: TRBV4-2
D gene: TRBD2
clone size: once
J gene: TRBJ2-7
CDR3 DNA: TGTGCCAGCAGCCAAGGGGAGCGGGATTACGAGCAGTACTTC
CDR3 protein: CASSQGERDYEQYF

V gene: TRBV9
D gene: NA
clone size: NA
J gene: TRBJ2-6
CDR3 DNA: TGTGCCAGCAGCGAGAGTGACAGAAGAGCCCGATACTCTGGGGCCAACGTCCTGACTTTC
CDR3 protein: CASSESDRRARYSGANVLTF

V gene: TRBV25-1
D gene: TRBD1
clone size: NA
J gene: TRBJ2-7
CDR3 DNA: TGTGCCAGCAGTGCCTGGATTACAGGGGACTACGAGCAGTACTTC
CDR3 protein: CASSAWITGDYEQYF

V gene: TRBV7-2
D gene: NA
clone size: NA
J gene: TRBJ1-3
CDR3 DNA: TGTGCCAGCAGCTTAGGAGGGTCTGGAAACACCATATATTTT
CDR3 protein: CASSLGGSGNTIYF

V gene: TRBV29-1
D gene: NA
clone size: once
J gene: TRBJ2-1
CDR3 DNA: TGCAGCGTTGATACCCCTACCCCATCCTACAATGAGCAGTTCTTC
CDR3 protein: CSVDTPTPSYNEQFF

V gene: TRBV6-6
D gene: NA
clone size: NA
J gene: TRBJ1-3
CDR3 DNA: TGTGCCAGCAGTTACGGAGGCGACACCATATATTTT
CDR3 protein: CASSYGGDTIYF

V gene: TRBV18
D gene: NA
clone size: NA
J gene: TRBJ2-7
CDR3 DNA: TGTGCCAGCTCACAGGGTGCGGGCATCGCCTACGAGCAGTACTTC
CDR3 protein: CASSQGAGIAYEQYF

V gene: TRBV20-1
D gene: NA
clone size: NA
J gene: TRBJ2-7
CDR3 DNA: TGCAGTGCTAACTACGAGCAGTACTTC
CDR3 protein: CSANYEQYF

V gene: TRBV30
D gene: NA
clone size: NA
J gene: TRBJ1-6
CDR3 DNA: TGTGCCTGGAGTGGGAGAGGAGGCACACCCCTCCACTTT
CDR3 protein: CAWSGRGGTPLHF

V gene: TRBV27
D gene: NA
clone size: NA
J gene: TRBJ2-6
CDR3 DNA: TGTGCCAGCAGCCCCGACGTGAGGGTTTCGAATGCCGGGGCCAACGTCCTGACTTTC
CDR3 protein: CASSPDVRVSNAGANVLTF

V gene: TRBV11-2
D gene: NA
clone size: NA
J gene: TRBJ2-7
CDR3 DNA: TGTGCCAGCAGCCCACTACAGGGAATCAACTACGAGCAGTACTTC
CDR3 protein: CASSPLQGINYEQYF

V gene: TRBV15
D gene: NA
clone size: NA
J gene: TRBJ2-3
CDR3 DNA: TGTGCCACCAGCAGAGAAGACTCATATACGCAGTATTTT
CDR3 protein: CATSREDSYTQYF

V gene: TRBV23-1
D gene: NA
clone size: once
J gene: TRBJ2-4
CDR3 DNA: TGCGCCAGCAGTCGCAGTGAGGGGACCCTAGCCAAAAACATTCAGTACTTC
CDR3 protein: CASSRSEGTLAKNIQYF

V gene: TRBV28
D gene: TRBD1
clone size: NA
J gene: TRBJ1-3
CDR3 DNA: TGTGCCAGCAGTCCATGGACAGGTGGAAACACCATATATTTT
CDR3 protein: CASSPWTGGNTIYF

V gene: TRBV5-6
D gene: TRBD2
clone size: NA
J gene: TRBJ2-7
CDR3 DNA: TGTGCCAGCAGGCGGGGGGGCGACTCCTACGAGCAGTACTTC
CDR3 protein: CASRRGGDSYEQYF

V gene: TRBV4-2
D gene: TRBD1
clone size: NA
J gene: TRBJ2-7
CDR3 DNA: TGTGCCAGCAGCTACTCATCCGGGACAGGGCCGTACGAGCAGTACTTC
CDR3 protein: CASSYSSGTGPYEQYF

V gene: TRBV18
D gene: NA
clone size: NA
J gene: TRBJ2-3
CDR3 DNA: TGTGCCAGCTCACCACCGGTTACACGCACAGATACGCAGTATTTT
CDR3 protein: CASSPPVTRTDTQYF

V gene: TRBV18
D gene: NA
clone size: NA
J gene: TRBJ2-3
CDR3 DNA: TGTGCCAGCTCACCTCTAGGGCCAGCGGTGGGCACAGATACGCAGTATTTT
CDR3 protein: CASSPLGPAVGTDTQYF

V gene: TRBV9
D gene: TRBD1
clone size: NA
J gene: TRBJ2-7
CDR3 DNA: TGTGCCAGCAGCGTTGGGACAGGGGGGCACTTCGAGCAGTACTTC
CDR3 protein: CASSVGTGGHFEQYF

V gene: TRBV6-5
D gene: TRBD2
clone size: NA
J gene: TRBJ2-2
CDR3 DNA: TGTGCCAGCAGTGAAAGGGAGGGGACCGGGGAGCTGTTTTTT
CDR3 protein: CASSEREGTGELFF

V gene: TRBV7-2
D gene: TRBD1
clone size: NA
J gene: TRBJ2-1
CDR3 DNA: TGTGCCAGCAGCTTAGCCCCGGGACAGCGCAATGAGCAGTTCTTC
CDR3 protein: CASSLAPGQRNEQFF

V gene: TRBV27
D gene: TRBD1
clone size: NA
J gene: TRBJ1-2
CDR3 DNA: TGTGCCAGCAGTTTGTACAGGGGTTATGGCTACACCTTC
CDR3 protein: CASSLYRGYGYTF

V gene: TRBV6-5
D gene: TRBD1
clone size: NA
J gene: TRBJ1-2
CDR3 DNA: TGTGCCAGCAGGGGACAGGGGGCTGGGTATGGCTACACCTTC
CDR3 protein: CASRGQGAGYGYTF

V gene: TRBV9
D gene: TRBD1
clone size: NA
J gene: TRBJ2-7
CDR3 DNA: TGTGCCAGCAGCCCGGGACAGGGGACCTCCTACGAGCAGTACTTC
CDR3 protein: CASSPGQGTSYEQYF

V gene: TRBV28
D gene: TRBD1
clone size: NA
J gene: TRBJ1-2
CDR3 DNA: TGTGCCAGCAGGGGCCGGGGACAGGGGAACTATGGCTACACCTTC
CDR3 protein: CASRGRGQGNYGYTF

V gene: TRBV30
D gene: TRBD1
clone size: NA
J gene: TRBJ2-7
CDR3 DNA: TGTGCCTGGGGGAGGGGGACAGGGGCAATTCTAACCTACGAGCAGTACTTC
CDR3 protein: CAWGRGTGAILTYEQYF

V gene: TRBV11-3
D gene: NA
clone size: few
J gene: TRBJ2-7
CDR3 DNA: TGTGCCAGCAGCCCACGGTCCTACGAGCAGTACTTC
CDR3 protein: CASSPRSYEQYF

V gene: TRBV28
D gene: TRBD2
clone size: NA
J gene: TRBJ2-7
CDR3 DNA: TGTGCCAGCAGTTTATATACTAGCGGGAGGTCGGACTTC
CDR3 protein: CASSLYTSGRSDF

V gene: TRBV6-5
D gene: NA
clone size: NA
J gene: TRBJ1-1
CDR3 DNA: TGTGCCAGCAGTTACTCGTTTTCTGTGAACACTGAAGCTTTCTTT
CDR3 protein: CASSYSFSVNTEAFF

V gene: TRBV6-4
D gene: NA
clone size: NA
J gene: TRBJ1-1
CDR3 DNA: TGTGCCAGCAGGACCCAGGACGGCAACACTGAAGCTTTCTTT
CDR3 protein: CASRTQDGNTEAFF

V gene: TRBV10-3
D gene: TRBD1
clone size: NA
J gene: TRBJ1-2
CDR3 DNA: TGTGCCACGACAGGGAATTATGGCTACACCTTC
CDR3 protein: CATTGNYGYTF

V gene: TRBV18
D gene: TRBD1
clone size: NA
J gene: TRBJ2-4
CDR3 DNA: TGTGCCAGCTCACCCCCTGGAGGACAGGGGGCGGGGAACATTCAGTACTTC
CDR3 protein: CASSPPGGQGAGNIQYF

V gene: TRBV7-2
D gene: TRBD2
clone size: NA
J gene: TRBJ2-5
CDR3 DNA: TGTGCCAGCACCCAGAGAGCGGGAGGGGAGACCCAGTACTTC
CDR3 protein: CASTQRAGGETQYF

V gene: TRBV28
D gene: TRBD1
clone size: NA
J gene: TRBJ1-1
CDR3 DNA: TGTGCCTCCCGGACAGGAGCGAACACTGAAGCTTTCTTT
CDR3 protein: CASRTGANTEAFF

V gene: TRBV15
D gene: NA
clone size: NA
J gene: TRBJ2-3
CDR3 DNA: TGTGCCACCAGCGGACGGACAGCCCTCAGCACAGATACGCAGTATTTT
CDR3 protein: CATSGRTALSTDTQYF

V gene: TRBV28
D gene: NA
clone size: NA
J gene: TRBJ1-4
CDR3 DNA: TGTGCCAGCAGTAAAGCATTTGGCGGTGAAAAACTGTTTTTT
CDR3 protein: CASSKAFGGEKLFF

V gene: TRBV5-1
D gene: NA
clone size: NA
J gene: TRBJ2-7
CDR3 DNA: TGCGCCAGCAGCTTGGCCCACCCAGGATACTACGAGCAGTACTTC
CDR3 protein: CASSLAHPGYYEQYF

V gene: TRBV19
D gene: TRBD1
clone size: NA
J gene: TRBJ2-7
CDR3 DNA: TGTGCCAGTAGAGTGGGACAGGGTCTCTACGAGCAGTACTTC
CDR3 protein: CASRVGQGLYEQYF

V gene: TRBV5-4
D gene: TRBD2
clone size: NA
J gene: TRBJ2-2
CDR3 DNA: TGTGCCAGCAGCCCCAAGCCGGGGGGGGCGAACACCGGGGAGCTGTTTTTT
CDR3 protein: CASSPKPGGANTGELFF

V gene: TRBV30
D gene: NA
clone size: once
J gene: TRBJ2-5
CDR3 DNA: TGTGCCTGGGCACAAATGGGAGAGACCCAGTACTTC
CDR3 protein: CAWAQMGETQYF

V gene: TRBV28
D gene: NA
clone size: NA
J gene: TRBJ2-2
CDR3 DNA: TGTGCCAGCCAACGTTGGGACGAGAACACCGGGGAGCTGTTTTTT
CDR3 protein: CASQRWDENTGELFF

V gene: TRBV6-1
D gene: NA
clone size: NA
J gene: TRBJ2-7
CDR3 DNA: TGTGCCAGCAGTGAAGGCGCGGTGACGCCGCAGTACTTC
CDR3 protein: CASSEGAVTPQYF

V gene: TRBV18
D gene: TRBD1
clone size: NA
J gene: TRBJ1-5
CDR3 DNA: TGTGCCAGCTCAACTACAGGGGTTGGTCAGCCCCAGCATTTT
CDR3 protein: CASSTTGVGQPQHF

V gene: TRBV9
D gene: NA
clone size: NA
J gene: TRBJ1-6
CDR3 DNA: TGTGCCAGCAGCGTAGACTGGGGCGGTTCACCCCTCCACTTT
CDR3 protein: CASSVDWGGSPLHF

V gene: TRBV6-6
D gene: NA
clone size: NA
J gene: TRBJ2-3
CDR3 DNA: TGTGCCAGCAGTTACTCGAACCGAGAATATACGCAGTATTTT
CDR3 protein: CASSYSNREYTQYF

V gene: TRBV27
D gene: NA
clone size: NA
J gene: TRBJ2-1
CDR3 DNA: TGTGCCAGCAGTTCGGGCCCGGGTAGCTCCTACAATGAGCAGTTCTTC
CDR3 protein: CASSSGPGSSYNEQFF

V gene: TRBV7-7
D gene: TRBD1
clone size: NA
J gene: TRBJ2-1
CDR3 DNA: TGTGCTAGCAGCCCAATCGTAAGGTCAGGGGGCAATGAGCAGTTCTTC
CDR3 protein: CASSPIVRSGGNEQFF

V gene: TRBV11-3
D gene: NA
clone size: NA
J gene: TRBJ2-1
CDR3 DNA: TGTGCCAGCAGACACGGACAGACTGAGCAGTTCTTC
CDR3 protein: CASRHGQTEQFF

V gene: TRBV28
D gene: NA
clone size: NA
J gene: TRBJ2-3
CDR3 DNA: TGTGCCAGCAGCTTGCTCCTGGGGCTTAGCACAGATACGCAGTATTTT
CDR3 protein: CASSLLLGLSTDTQYF

V gene: TRBV5-4
D gene: TRBD2
clone size: NA
J gene: TRBJ2-2
CDR3 DNA: TGTGCCAGCATAGCGGGGAACACCGGGGAGCTGTTTTTT
CDR3 protein: CASIAGNTGELFF

V gene: TRBV7-5
D gene: NA
clone size: NA
J gene: TRBJ2-5
CDR3 DNA: TGTGCCAGAAACGGGGCGGGTAGGGAGACCCAGTACTTC
CDR3 protein: CARNGAGRETQYF

V gene: TRBV4-3
D gene: NA
clone size: NA
J gene: TRBJ1-2
CDR3 DNA: TGCGCCAGCAGCCAACGTGGAGGCCAGGGCTATGGCTACACCTTC
CDR3 protein: CASSQRGGQGYGYTF

V gene: TRBV4-3
D gene: TRBD2
clone size: NA
J gene: TRBJ2-7
CDR3 DNA: TGCGCCAGCAGCCAAGTCCAGGCGAGCGGGGCTGTCTCCTTC
CDR3 protein: CASSQVQASGAVSF

V gene: TRBV28
D gene: TRBD2
clone size: NA
J gene: TRBJ2-1
CDR3 DNA: TGTGCCAGCAGTTTTCCGACTAGCCAAAGATCGAGCAATGAGCAGTTCTTC
CDR3 protein: CASSFPTSQRSSNEQFF

V gene: TRBV5-1
D gene: NA
clone size: NA
J gene: TRBJ2-4
CDR3 DNA: TGCGCCAGCAGTCCGACCCCTCGGGGGCTTCGGAACATTCAGTACTTC
CDR3 protein: CASSPTPRGLRNIQYF

V gene: TRBV9
D gene: TRBD2
clone size: NA
J gene: TRBJ2-5
CDR3 DNA: TGTGCCAGCAGGTCTAGCGGGACGGAGACCCAGTACTTC
CDR3 protein: CASRSSGTETQYF